This passage covers 13 T cell receptor beta chains from one sample sequenced in a study of long-term antiretroviral therapy in people with HIV (dated by TCRdb to the early 2020s). The immunoSEQ hsTCRB v3.0 assay was used at survey level resolution for TRB variable region sequencing. Sourced from immuneACCESS, this table was stored by TCRdb with only in-frame sequences that have V and J called. A share of the clones is absent; for the studies checked, an unresolved V gene accounts for under half, and the remainder has no known explanation. The sample includes some 48,000 clones, with about 88% observed a single time. The ten largest clonotypes hold 2.5% to 3.5% of the sample. Sequencing was performed on unsorted PBMCs, taken 0.8 years after starting antiretroviral therapy. The origin of the receptors is a woman younger than 35 with HIV.

V and J are TRBV5-1 and TRBJ2-3, with 9 bases aligning to TRBD2. The CDR3 has 15 residues. Germline V gives CDR1 SGHRS, CDR2 YFSETQ. V gave up 1 base and J gave up 5 bases; unmatched junction bases: 5. This chain's CDR3 is CASSLIAGDGDTQYF. DNA of the CDR3: TGCGCCAGCAGCTTGATAGCGGGAGATGGAGATACGCAGTATTTT.

V and J are TRBV27 and TRBJ2-1, with a possible D match to TRBD2 (6 bases). V lost 6 bases and J 5 bases, leaving 20 bases between the germline ends. This CDR3 region has 16 residues. Germline V gene data show CDR1 as MNHEY and CDR2 as SMNVEV (reference sequence). CDR3 sequence: CASSETPGTWNNEQFF. CDR3 nucleotides: TGTGCCAGCAGCGAAACCCCCGGGACTTGGAACAATGAGCAGTTCTTC.

This clone was counted a single time. The chain joins TRBV6-7 to TRBJ2-7, with a weak D call TRBD2 (5 bases). TRBV6-7 has ORF status, its function being uncertain. V was shortened by 0 bases and J by 4 bases, with 16 bases between the two germline ends. The CDR3 totals 16 residues. CDR3 sequence: CASSYSRRGSLYEQYF. The CDR3, as DNA: TGTGCCAGCAGTTACTCGAGACGGGGATCCTTATACGAGCAGTACTTC.

The chain recombines TRBV28 with TRBJ1-5; TRBD1 aligns across 7 bases. The CDR3 spans 16 residues. After removal of 1 base from V and 0 bases from J, the junction contained 3 bases not matched to a gene. The V gene's germline CDR1 is MDHEN and CDR2 SYDVKM. CDR3 residues: CASSLYTGVSNQPQHF. In DNA, the CDR3 is TGTGCCAGCAGTTTATATACAGGGGTTAGCAATCAGCCCCAGCATTTT.

The chain uses TRBV7-2 and TRBJ2-7; 9 nucleotides match TRBD2. Germline trimming cut 4 bases from V and 2 bases from J; bases unmatched to any gene: 6. From germline, CDR1 is SGHTA and CDR2 FQGNSA. This CDR3 has 15 residues. The CDR3 bases are TGTGCCAGCAGCTATTCAGCGGGAGGCACCTACGAGCAGTACTTC. It codes for CASSYSAGGTYEQYF.

The chain carries TRBV5-1 and TRBJ2-7; possible D gene TRBD1, 6 bases. This CDR3 has 14 amino acids. Trimming took off 1 base at V and 5 bases at J, with 13 bases between the two ends. Germline CDR1 and CDR2: SGHRS and YFSETQ. As DNA, the CDR3 is TGCGCCAGCAGCTTGACAGGGACCGTCGACGAGCAGTACTTC. The encoded protein is CASSLTGTVDEQYF.

CDR3 DNA sequence: TGTGCCAGCAGCGGACCGAGGACTAGCGGGACAAATACGCAGTATTTT. Protein: CASSGPRTSGTNTQYF. The genes are TRBV9 and TRBJ2-3; TRBD2 aligns across 12 bases. The CDR3 runs to 16 residues. Losses at the gene ends were 3 bases for V and 7 bases for J; bases not matched to a gene: 9. The germline gives CDR1 SGDLS, CDR2 YYNGEE.

This rearrangement joins TRBV27 to TRBJ1-2; 8 bases line up with TRBD1. V was pared by 5 bases and J by 1 base, with 6 bases of the junction left unmatched. This CDR3 comprises 15 residues. Germline V CDR1 and CDR2: MNHEY, SMNVEV (reference sequence). CDR3: CASSPGQGFNYGYTF. The CDR3 nucleotides read TGTGCCAGCAGTCCCGGACAGGGATTTAACTATGGCTACACCTTC.

This clone showed up just a few times. V gene TRBV6-5 combines with J gene TRBJ1-1; no firm D call. The V gene's germline CDR1 is MNHEY and CDR2 SVGAGI. The CDR3 has 14 amino acids. Trimming stripped 3 bases from V and 0 bases from J, with 8 bases between. DNA for the CDR3: TGTGCCAGCAGTTATCAGGTGATGAACACTGAAGCTTTCTTT. This translates into CASSYQVMNTEAFF.

The V and J genes are TRBV4-3 and TRBJ2-7; perhaps TRBD2 as D (5 bases). Trimming removed 1 base at V and 7 bases at J, with 14 bases between. Germline values: CDR1 LGHNA, CDR2 YSLEER. The CDR3 sequence is 14 residues long. This CDR3 reads CASSQVWESGEQYF. The CDR3 region has the DNA TGCGCCAGCAGCCAAGTGTGGGAGAGTGGGGAGCAGTACTTC.

This clone was detected a few times. The junction departs from the called germline gene at one end, perhaps through a read error. V and J are TRBV5-4 and TRBJ2-7; a weak D match, TRBD1 (6 bases). Germline V gene data show CDR1 as SGHNT and CDR2 as YYREEE (reference sequence). This CDR3 comprises 14 residues. The CDR3 DNA follows: TGCGCCAGCAGCCCCCGGACGGGCAGGGGCGAGCAGTACTTC. This translates into CASSPRTGRGEQYF.

The J gene is TRBJ2-3, the V gene TRBV5-4; 15 bases line up with TRBD2. CDR1 and CDR2 from the germline V gene are SGHNT and YYREEE (reference sequence). Trimming at V came to 5 bases and at J to 0 bases, leaving 4 bases not matched to a gene. The CDR3 contains 17 residues. The CDR3 region has the DNA TGTGCCAGCAGGCCCGGGACTAGCGGGAGGAGCACAGATACGCAGTATTTT. It codes for CASRPGTSGRSTDTQYF. The entire variable domain, with the rest obtained from reference TRBV5-4 and TRBJ2-3, is as follows: ETGVTQSPTHLIKTRGQQVTLRCSSQSGHNTVSWYQQALGQGPQFIFQYYREEENGRGNFPPRFSGLQFPNYSSELNVNALELDDSALYLCASRPGTSGRSTDTQYFGPGTRLTVL.

This rearrangement joins TRBV14 to TRBJ2-1; no clear D. V lost 4 bases and J 6 bases, leaving 19 bases between the germline ends. Germline V gene lookup returns CDR1 SGHDN and CDR2 FVKESK. CDR3 length equals 16 residues. Here the CDR3 reads CASSPRWGRAGNEQFF. CDR3 nucleotides: TGTGCCAGCAGCCCTCGTTGGGGTAGAGCTGGCAATGAGCAGTTCTTC.